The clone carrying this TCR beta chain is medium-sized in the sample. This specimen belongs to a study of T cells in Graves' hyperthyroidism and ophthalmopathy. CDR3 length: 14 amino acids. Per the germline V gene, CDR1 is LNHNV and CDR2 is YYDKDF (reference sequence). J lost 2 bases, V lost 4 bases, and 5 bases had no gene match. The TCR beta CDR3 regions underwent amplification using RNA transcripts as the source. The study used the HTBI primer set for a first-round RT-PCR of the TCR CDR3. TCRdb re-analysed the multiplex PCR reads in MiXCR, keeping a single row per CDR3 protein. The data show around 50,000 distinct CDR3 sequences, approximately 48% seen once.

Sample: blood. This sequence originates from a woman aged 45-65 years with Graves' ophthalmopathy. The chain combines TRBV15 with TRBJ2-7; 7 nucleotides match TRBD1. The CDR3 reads CATSNRDSTYEQYF. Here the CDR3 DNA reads TGTGCCACCAGCAACCGGGACAGCACCTACGAGCAGTACTTC.